The sequence of this TCR beta chain was determined in a study of shared clonotypes between healthy human individuals. Naive CD4+ cells were CD45RA-selected; the remaining cells were memory. On sorted subsets, replicate PCRs used 200 to 250 ng DNA, or tens of thousands of T cell genomes. TCRdb's copy holds only in-frame clones and misses some; the assay was immunoSEQ multiplex PCR. The sample lists more than 1.2 million clones, 98% occurring once. Material: naive CD4+ T cells sorted from blood. Documented subset: CD45RA+ positively selected. The sequence was obtained from a man aged 25-40 years in good health.

CDR3 region: CASSENGGQPQHF. In DNA form, the CDR3 reads TGTGCCAGCAGTGAAAACGGGGGTCAGCCCCAGCATTTT. The chain joins TRBV6-1 to TRBJ1-5; D might be TRBD1 (5 bases). The V end lost 2 bases, the J end lost 6 bases, and 8 bases lay between the germline ends. This CDR3 region has 13 residues. Germline CDR1 reads MNHNS; CDR2 reads SASEGT.